The clone carrying this TCR beta chain appeared a few times. This entry belongs to a study of blood T cell repertoires in COVID-19. Cohorts were assigned according to the clinical history that participants reported. Only in-frame clones appear in the TCRdb table, and some are missing; sequencing was by immunoSEQ multiplex PCR. The repertoire holds nearly 250,000 clones, around 85% seen once, with about 9.1% in the top ten. Sequencing used PBMCs or T cells enriched from blood (not recorded which). The clonotype was recovered from a woman between 50 and 59 years old with acute COVID-19.

CDR3 bases: TGCGCCAGCAGCTTGAAAGGACAGGGGGCTGGAAACACCATATATTTT. Translation: CASSLKGQGAGNTIYF. The V gene is TRBV5-1, the J gene TRBJ1-3; 10 bases align to TRBD1. The CDR3 length is 16 residues. Per the germline V gene, CDR1 is SGHRS and CDR2 is YFSETQ. Trimming cost V 1 base and J 2 bases; bases outside gene matches: 3.